This TCR beta chain was identified during a study of blood T cell repertoires in COVID-19. The V end lost 0 bases, the J end lost 8 bases, and 13 bases lay between the germline ends. There are 15 residues in the CDR3. CDR1 is MGHRA, CDR2 YSYEKL, per germline. TCRdb keeps only in-frame clones here, not all; method: immunoSEQ multiplex PCR. The sample gives a few hundred thousand clones, roughly 80% of which show up once; 4.5% to 5.5% is in the top ten. Material: peripheral blood. This rearrangement joins TRBV4-1 to TRBJ1-4, with D unclear. The source of this sequence is a human donor in a cohort sampled during active COVID-19. The CDR3 reads CASSQDPLGGEKLFF. The CDR3 coding sequence is TGCGCCAGCAGCCAAGATCCATTAGGAGGGGAAAAACTGTTTTTT.